This T cell receptor (beta chain) was captured in a study of T cell changes during pregnancy in multiple sclerosis. V dropped 6 bases and J dropped 4 bases, with 6 bases sitting between them. From germline, CDR1 is SQVTM and CDR2 ANQGSEA. The CDR3 runs 10 residues. The method was immunoSEQ multiplex PCR; TCRdb's version includes in-frame clones alone and lacks a portion of them. Of about 100,000 clones in the sample, about 92% were seen once. The J gene is TRBJ2-5, the V gene TRBV29-1; D is unresolved. The source of this sequence is a female donor with multiple sclerosis, enrolled in a pregnancy study. The sequencing used peripheral blood, collected after pregnancy. This CDR3 is CSVLRETQYF. The CDR3 DNA sequence: TGCAGCGTCTTGAGAGAGACCCAGTACTTC.